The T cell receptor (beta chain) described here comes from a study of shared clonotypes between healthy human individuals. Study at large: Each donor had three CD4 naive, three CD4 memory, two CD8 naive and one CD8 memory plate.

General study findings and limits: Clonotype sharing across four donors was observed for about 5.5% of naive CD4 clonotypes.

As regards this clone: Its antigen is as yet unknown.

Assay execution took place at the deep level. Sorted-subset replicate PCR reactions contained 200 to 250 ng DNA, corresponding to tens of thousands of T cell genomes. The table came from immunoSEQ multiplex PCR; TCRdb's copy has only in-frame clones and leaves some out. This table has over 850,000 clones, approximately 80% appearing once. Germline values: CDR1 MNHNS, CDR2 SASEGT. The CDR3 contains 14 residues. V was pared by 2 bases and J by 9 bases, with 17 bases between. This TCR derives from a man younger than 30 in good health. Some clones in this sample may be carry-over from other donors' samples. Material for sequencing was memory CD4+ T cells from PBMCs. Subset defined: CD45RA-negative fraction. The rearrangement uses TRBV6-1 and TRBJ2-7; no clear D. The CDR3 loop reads CASSETGVGPSQYF. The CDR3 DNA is TGTGCCAGCAGTGAAACGGGCGTCGGTCCTTCGCAGTACTTC.